The present entry profiles one T cell receptor (beta chain) with its context. Its antigen is currently unknown. The junction differs from germline at one of its ends, possibly a read error. This record comes from a study of breast tumors, draining lymph nodes, adjacent tissues. Broader study findings: Luminal-like breast cancer showed significantly higher tumor–nontumor repertoire similarity than basal-like. Compared with lymph nodes, tumors were less diverse; compared with nontumor tissue, more.

TCRdb passed the multiplex PCR reads through MiXCR, listing each CDR3 protein once. The table shows fewer than 250,000 distinct CDR3 sequences, with about a third occurring only once. The germline V gene has CDR1 LNHDA and CDR2 SQIVND (reference sequence). The CDR3 extends over 15 amino acids. The lymph nodes were axillary draining lymph nodes from breast cancer patients. Source material: axillary lymph node tissue. The sequence was collected from a female donor with breast cancer. Some clones in this sample may be carry-over from other donors' samples. The chain combines TRBV19 with TRBJ1-6; 8 bases line up with TRBD1. CDR3: CASTPGQGHNSPPHF. The CDR3 DNA sequence: TGTGCCAGTACCCCCGGACAGGGCCATAATTCACCCCCCCACTTT. The full variable domain, rest sourced from reference TRBV19 and TRBJ1-6, is DGGITQSPKYLFRKEGQNVTLSCEQNLNHDAMYWYRQDPGQGLRLIYYSQIVNDFQKGDIAEGYSVSREKKESFPLTVTSAQKNPTAFYLCASTPGQGHNSPPHFGNGTRLTVT.